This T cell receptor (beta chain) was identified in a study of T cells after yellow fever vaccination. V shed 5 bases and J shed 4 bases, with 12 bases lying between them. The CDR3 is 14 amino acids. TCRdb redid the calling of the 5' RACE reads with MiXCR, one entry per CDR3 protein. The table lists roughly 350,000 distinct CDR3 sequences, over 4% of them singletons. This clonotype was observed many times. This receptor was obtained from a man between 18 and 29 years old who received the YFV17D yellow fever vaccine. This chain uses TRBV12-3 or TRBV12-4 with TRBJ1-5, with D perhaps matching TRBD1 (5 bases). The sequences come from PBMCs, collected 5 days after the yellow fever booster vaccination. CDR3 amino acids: CASSLRDVNQPQHF. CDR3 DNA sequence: TGTGCCAGCAGTCTCCGGGACGTAAATCAGCCCCAGCATTTT.